The present TCR beta chain was sequenced within a study of chemoradiotherapy in HPV16-positive cancers. Only a few counts were recorded for this clone. Germline CDR1 is SGHNT and CDR2 is YENEEA. This CDR3 has 13 residues. Trimming shortened V by 5 bases and J by 8 bases, and 10 bases separated the two germline ends. TCRdb keeps only in-frame clones here, not all; method: immunoSEQ multiplex PCR. Of under 15,000 clones listed, around 66% are singletons. This sample was taken from a patient who underwent chemoradiotherapy. The chain has TRBV11-3 and TRBJ1-6, with D tentatively TRBD1 (5 bases). The receptor's source is a human donor with HPV-associated anogenital cancer. The DNA for the CDR3 is TGTGCCAGCAGCGCACAGGAATATTCACCCCTCCACTTT. Translating gives CASSAQEYSPLHF.